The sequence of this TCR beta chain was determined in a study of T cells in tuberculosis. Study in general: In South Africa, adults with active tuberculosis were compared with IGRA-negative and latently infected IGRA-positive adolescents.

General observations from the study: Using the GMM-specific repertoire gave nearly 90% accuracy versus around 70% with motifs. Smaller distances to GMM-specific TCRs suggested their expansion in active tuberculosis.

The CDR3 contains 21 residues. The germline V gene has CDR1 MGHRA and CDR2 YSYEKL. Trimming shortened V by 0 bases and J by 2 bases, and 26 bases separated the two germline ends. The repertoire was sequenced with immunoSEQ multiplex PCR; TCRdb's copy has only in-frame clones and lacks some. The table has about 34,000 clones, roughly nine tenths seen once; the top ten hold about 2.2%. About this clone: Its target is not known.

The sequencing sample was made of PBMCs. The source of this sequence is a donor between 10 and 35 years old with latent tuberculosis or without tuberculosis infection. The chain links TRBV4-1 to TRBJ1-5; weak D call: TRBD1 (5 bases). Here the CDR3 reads CASSQDPEKGWKQYGNQPQHF. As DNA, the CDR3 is TGCGCCAGCAGCCAAGATCCCGAAAAGGGGTGGAAGCAGTACGGCAATCAGCCCCAGCATTTT.